Given below is one T cell receptor (beta chain) in context. Its recognized antigen is unknown. No much larger clone is present one base from it, and per-base qualities are unavailable. Libraries came from the immunoSEQ multiplex PCR assay. TCRdb's version of the immuneACCESS table is confined to in-frame rearrangements and falls short of the full clone set. An unresolved V gene accounts for under half of the shortfall where checked; the remainder is of unknown origin. Within this sample are 90,000 to 150,000 clones, with more than 75% of them counted one time only. The top ten hold 9.5% to 13% of the sample. The germline V gene encodes CDR1 SGHNT and CDR2 YYREEE (reference sequence). The CDR3 spans 15 residues, from the cysteine through the phenylalanine. The CDR3 DNA has 45 bases and is translated from base 1. Trimming leaves V shorter by 2 bases and J shorter by 2 bases, with the junction holding 5 bases beyond the gene matches.

The data stem from a study of control samples from healthy donors and cancer patients (dated by TCRdb to about 2020). What was sequenced was blood. The receptor was isolated from a man aged 30-40 years in good health. The chain is made from TRBV5-4 and TRBJ1-2, and 8 junctional nucleotides match TRBD1. Here is the DNA: TGTGCCAGCAGCTTAGGACAGGGTGTAAACTATGGCTACACCTTC. Translated, this is CASSLGQGVNYGYTF. The CDR3, completed at both ends by the reference TRBV5-4 and TRBJ1-2 genes, gives the full variable domain ETGVTQSPTHLIKTRGQQVTLRCSSQSGHNTVSWYQQALGQGPQFIFQYYREEENGRGNFPPRFSGLQFPNYSSELNVNALELDDSALYLCASSLGQGVNYGYTFGSGTRLTVV.